Listed below are T cell receptor beta chains from one sample, sequenced in a study of monozygotic twins with cystic fibrosis. Libraries were prepared by immunoSEQ multiplex PCR; TCRdb keeps only in-frame clonotypes and omits some of them. The repertoire holds under 40,000 clones, with approximately 97% as singletons. The sequencing sample was made of blood. The receptors were sampled from a girl aged 2 to 9 with cystic fibrosis. Both conserved end residues are part of each CDR3. D genes are given only for firm matches. A row's size may be missing; if present it is once, few, many or a size class.

j_gene	v_gene	len	abundance	d_gene	CDR3aa	CDR3nt
TRBJ2-3	TRBV10-3	16	-	-	CAISESGSGGPDTQYF	TGTGCCATCAGTGAGTCGGGGAGCGGCGGCCCGGATACGCAGTATTTT
TRBJ2-5	TRBV18	14	-	TRBD1	CASNPGGQKETQYF	TGTGCCAGTAACCCTGGGGGACAGAAAGAGACCCAGTACTTC
TRBJ2-1	TRBV9	19	-	TRBD2	CASSVNVRTSGYSYNEQFF	TGTGCCAGCAGCGTAAACGTAAGGACTAGCGGGTACTCCTACAATGAGCAGTTCTTC
TRBJ1-1	TRBV7-9	15	-	-	CASSLAGTVNTEAFF	TGTGCCAGCAGCTTAGCCGGGACCGTGAACACTGAAGCTTTCTTT
TRBJ2-2	TRBV30	14	-	TRBD1	CAWRYRGHTGELFF	TGTGCCTGGAGATACAGGGGGCACACCGGGGAGCTGTTTTTT
TRBJ1-1	TRBV30	13	once	-	CAWSVPGNTEAFF	TGTGCCTGGAGTGTACCCGGGAACACTGAAGCTTTCTTT
TRBJ2-7	TRBV2	14	-	-	CASRGTSGSHEQYF	TGTGCCAGCAGGGGAACATCCGGGAGCCACGAGCAGTACTTC
TRBJ1-4	TRBV4-1	17	-	-	CASSQGGSGATNEKLFF	TGCGCCAGCAGCCAAGGTGGCTCGGGGGCCACTAATGAAAAACTGTTTTTT
TRBJ2-2	TRBV9	16	-	-	CASSTGGPSNTGELFF	TGTGCCAGCAGCACCGGGGGACCTTCGAACACCGGGGAGCTGTTTTTT
TRBJ2-5	TRBV9	16	-	-	CASSVGRRGMQETQYF	TGTGCCAGCAGCGTAGGTCGGCGGGGAATGCAAGAGACCCAGTACTTC
TRBJ2-7	TRBV6-5	15	once	-	CASSRDGLATYEQYF	TGTGCCAGCAGTAGGGACGGACTCGCCACCTACGAGCAGTACTTC
TRBJ2-3	TRBV11-2	15	-	-	CASSSRGTSTDTQYF	TGTGCCAGCAGCTCACGGGGAACCAGCACAGATACGCAGTATTTT
TRBJ1-1	TRBV9	12	-	-	CASSGYGTEAFF	TGTGCCAGCAGCGGGTATGGCACTGAAGCTTTCTTT
TRBJ1-2	TRBV10-3	13	-	TRBD1	CAISEAGGDGYTF	TGTGCCATCAGTGAGGCAGGGGGCGATGGCTACACCTTC
TRBJ2-3	TRBV13	19	-	TRBD2	CASSLRPGLAGVGTDTQYF	TGTGCCAGCAGTTTAAGACCGGGACTAGCGGGAGTGGGCACAGATACGCAGTATTTT
TRBJ2-3	TRBV9	14	-	-	CASSVVGTTDTQYF	TGTGCCAGCAGCGTAGTTGGTACCACAGATACGCAGTATTTT
TRBJ1-2	TRBV7-9	15	-	TRBD1	CASSLAQGQYYGYTF	TGTGCCAGCAGCTTAGCGCAGGGACAGTACTATGGCTACACCTTC
TRBJ1-2	TRBV2	19	once	TRBD1	CASLRGGTGIPPTNYGYTF	TGTGCCAGCCTCAGGGGGGGGACAGGGATCCCCCCAACTAACTATGGCTACACCTTC
TRBJ2-3	TRBV30	14	-	TRBD1	CAWSAGTGTDTQYF	TGTGCCTGGAGTGCCGGGACAGGCACAGATACGCAGTATTTT
TRBJ1-2	TRBV29-1	11	-	-	CSARSPGGYTF	TGCAGCGCTCGATCTCCCGGTGGCTACACCTTC
TRBJ1-2	TRBV7-9	14	-	-	CASTTLGGNYGYTF	TGTGCCAGCACCACCTTAGGGGGGAACTATGGCTACACCTTC
TRBJ2-1	TRBV6-4	14	-	TRBD1	CASSGQGALDEQFF	TGTGCCAGCAGTGGACAGGGGGCACTAGATGAGCAGTTCTTC
TRBJ2-1	TRBV5-1	13	once	-	CASSPQADSIRFF	TGCGCCAGCAGCCCCCAGGCGGACAGTATTCGGTTCTTC
TRBJ1-1	TRBV13	15	-	-	CASSHGQGKLPEAFF	TGTGCCAGCAGCCATGGACAAGGGAAGTTGCCTGAAGCTTTCTTT